A selection of T cell receptor beta chains follows, all from one sample in a study of control samples from healthy donors and cancer patients. Sequencing was performed with immunoSEQ multiplex PCR; in TCRdb, only in-frame clones are kept and a portion is missing. In the table there are 120,000 or so clones, around 93% of which are singletons. What was sequenced was blood. These receptors came from a man aged 18 to 29 in good health. CDR3s include the opening cysteine and the closing phenylalanine or tryptophan. Fields, in order: J gene, V gene, D gene, clone size, CDR3 DNA, CDR3 protein. A D gene is named only where the DNA matches it firmly. For some rows the clone size is stated as once, few or many, or as a class when expanded; others skip it.

J: TRBJ2-5; V: TRBV7-2; D: TRBD1; size: -; DNA: TGTGCCAGCAGCGGGGGACAGCAAGAGACCCAGTACTTC; CDR3: CASSGGQQETQYF
J: TRBJ1-2; V: TRBV21-1; D: -; size: -; DNA: TGTGCCAGCACCGACAGGGGGCTTAACTATGGCTACACCTTC; CDR3: CASTDRGLNYGYTF
J: TRBJ1-2; V: TRBV27; D: -; size: -; DNA: TGTGCCAGCAGTTTATTCGGCAGGGCGGTTGGGGATGGCTACACCTTC; CDR3: CASSLFGRAVGDGYTF
J: TRBJ1-4; V: TRBV6-5; D: TRBD1; size: -; DNA: TGTGCCAGCAGACCGACAGGGATTAATGAAAAACTGTTTTTT; CDR3: CASRPTGINEKLFF
J: TRBJ1-1; V: TRBV6-5; D: -; size: once; DNA: TGTGCCAGCAGTTATCCGGGGAACACTGAAGCTTTCTTT; CDR3: CASSYPGNTEAFF
J: TRBJ1-2; V: TRBV30; D: -; size: -; DNA: TGTGCCTGGACCGATAGAGGGGCTTGGGGCTACACCTTC; CDR3: CAWTDRGAWGYTF
J: TRBJ1-5; V: TRBV7-2; D: TRBD1; size: -; DNA: TGTGCCAGCAGCTTAGCGGGCAGGGGGAGCCAGCCCCAGCATTTT; CDR3: CASSLAGRGSQPQHF
J: TRBJ1-2; V: TRBV12-2; D: -; size: -; DNA: TGTGCAAGTCGCTTACCCAAGATAGGCTGCCCCTATGGCTACACCTTC; CDR3: CASRLPKIGCPYGYTF
J: TRBJ1-2; V: TRBV12-1; D: -; size: -; DNA: TGTGCCAGCAGCCCGGGACCGCTTTGGGGCTACACCTTC; CDR3: CASSPGPLWGYTF
J: TRBJ2-1; V: TRBV6-4; D: TRBD2; size: -; DNA: TGTGCCAGCAGTGACGGGACTAGCGGGGGACTCAATGAGCAGTTCTTC; CDR3: CASSDGTSGGLNEQFF
J: TRBJ1-3; V: TRBV10-3; D: -; size: -; DNA: TGTGCCATCAGTGAGGCAGGGCCTGGAAACACCATATATTTT; CDR3: CAISEAGPGNTIYF
J: TRBJ2-3; V: TRBV7-3; D: -; size: -; DNA: TGTGCCAGCAGCCAAAGCAGGGGAGGTTTGGGCACAGATACGCAGTATTTT; CDR3: CASSQSRGGLGTDTQYF
J: TRBJ1-5; V: TRBV27; D: -; size: -; DNA: TGTGCCAGCAGTTTCGGCGGCAATCAGCCCCAGCATTTT; CDR3: CASSFGGNQPQHF
J: TRBJ1-1; V: TRBV19; D: -; size: -; DNA: TGTGCCAGTAGTATAGGATTCGGGAACACTGAAGCTTTCTTT; CDR3: CASSIGFGNTEAFF
J: TRBJ2-1; V: TRBV18; D: -; size: -; DNA: TGTGCCAGCTCACCACCAGGGGGCTCCTACAATGAGCAGTTCTTC; CDR3: CASSPPGGSYNEQFF
J: TRBJ1-2; V: TRBV6-5; D: -; size: -; DNA: TGTGCCAGCAGTTACGTCCCGGCACGTCTATCTTATGGCTACACCTTC; CDR3: CASSYVPARLSYGYTF
J: TRBJ1-1; V: TRBV12-3/TRBV12-4; D: -; size: -; DNA: TGTGCCAGCAGTCAAGGGGGCACTGAAGCTTTCTTT; CDR3: CASSQGGTEAFF
J: TRBJ1-2; V: TRBV7-3; D: -; size: -; DNA: TGTGCCAGCAGCTTAGAAGGGGATGGCTACACCTTC; CDR3: CASSLEGDGYTF
J: TRBJ1-6; V: TRBV5-6; D: -; size: -; DNA: TGTGCCAGCAGCTTGGTGAGAGGGGTAGACTCACCCCTCCACTTT; CDR3: CASSLVRGVDSPLHF
J: TRBJ1-2; V: TRBV4-1; D: TRBD1; size: few; DNA: TGCGCCAGCAGCCAACTCATTCCCGGGACAGGGATTAACTATGGCTACACCTTC; CDR3: CASSQLIPGTGINYGYTF
J: TRBJ1-1; V: TRBV2; D: -; size: -; DNA: TGTGCCAGCAATTGGTCCGAGAACACTGAAGCTTTCTTT; CDR3: CASNWSENTEAFF
J: TRBJ1-4; V: TRBV7-9; D: TRBD1; size: -; DNA: TGTGCCAGCAGCTTAGTAACAGGGGGCGTTGAAAAACTGTTTTTT; CDR3: CASSLVTGGVEKLFF
J: TRBJ2-7; V: TRBV6-1; D: -; size: -; DNA: TGTGCCAGCAGTGAAGCGCTGGCAAACTACGAGCAGTACTTC; CDR3: CASSEALANYEQYF
J: TRBJ1-4; V: TRBV6-5; D: TRBD1; size: -; DNA: TGTGCCAGCAGCCAGGGACAGGGGAATGAAAAACTGTTTTTT; CDR3: CASSQGQGNEKLFF
J: TRBJ2-2; V: TRBV24-1; D: TRBD1; size: once; DNA: TGTGCCACCAGTGAAACCGGGACAGAGAACACCGGGGAGCTGTTTTTT; CDR3: CATSETGTENTGELFF
J: TRBJ1-2; V: TRBV28; D: -; size: -; DNA: TGTGCCAGCGGGCACTACACCTTC; CDR3: CASGHYTF
J: TRBJ2-3; V: TRBV6-5; D: TRBD1; size: -; DNA: TGTGCCAGCAGTAAGACGACAGGGTCCACAGATACGCAGTATTTT; CDR3: CASSKTTGSTDTQYF
J: TRBJ1-2; V: TRBV6-6; D: -; size: -; DNA: TGTGCCAGTCTTGGGGGGGTTGAATATGGCTACACCTTC; CDR3: CASLGGVEYGYTF
J: TRBJ1-3; V: TRBV30; D: -; size: -; DNA: TGTGCCCACCACAGCTCTGGAAACACCATATATTTT; CDR3: CAHHSSGNTIYF
J: TRBJ1-2; V: TRBV25-1; D: -; size: -; DNA: TGTGCCAGCAGTCTCACGGTTAACTATGGCTACACCTTC; CDR3: CASSLTVNYGYTF
J: TRBJ1-1; V: TRBV5-1; D: -; size: -; DNA: TGCGCCAGCAGCTGGTCCGGGACCGTGAACACTGAAGCTTTCTTT; CDR3: CASSWSGTVNTEAFF
J: TRBJ1-5; V: TRBV5-4; D: -; size: -; DNA: TGTGCCAGCAGCTTCGGGGGAAATCAGCCCCAGCATTTT; CDR3: CASSFGGNQPQHF
J: TRBJ1-1; V: TRBV7-9; D: -; size: -; DNA: TGTGCCAGCAGCTCCACCGAGGGGAAGGCTTTCTTT; CDR3: CASSSTEGKAFF
J: TRBJ2-5; V: TRBV5-4; D: -; size: -; DNA: TGTGCCAGCAGCTTGGCGAGAGAGTTTCAAGAGACCCAGTACTTC; CDR3: CASSLAREFQETQYF
J: TRBJ1-5; V: TRBV27; D: -; size: -; DNA: TGTGCCAGCAGTCCCTATAGCAATCAGCCCCAGCATTTT; CDR3: CASSPYSNQPQHF
J: TRBJ2-6; V: TRBV27; D: -; size: -; DNA: TGTGCCAGCAGTTCCCAGGGGTCTGGGGCCAACGTCCTGACTTTC; CDR3: CASSSQGSGANVLTF
J: TRBJ1-2; V: TRBV4-1; D: TRBD1; size: once; DNA: TGCGCCAGCAGCCAAGATGGGCAGGGACAGGGTAGCTATGGCTACACCTTC; CDR3: CASSQDGQGQGSYGYTF
J: TRBJ2-1; V: TRBV4-1; D: TRBD2; size: -; DNA: TGCGCCAGCAGCCAGACTAGCGGGGGGGCCTCGAGTCATGAGCAGTTCTTC; CDR3: CASSQTSGGASSHEQFF
J: TRBJ1-4; V: TRBV6-6; D: -; size: -; DNA: TGTGCCAGCACTCGGGGCGACGAAAAACTGTTTTTT; CDR3: CASTRGDEKLFF
J: TRBJ1-2; V: TRBV5-1; D: TRBD1; size: once; DNA: TGCGCCAGCAGCTTGGAAGGGGGCGGGTATGGCTACACCTTC; CDR3: CASSLEGGGYGYTF
J: TRBJ2-3; V: TRBV5-4; D: -; size: once; DNA: TGTGCCAGCAGCTTGGCCGGGACACTATACCATCCTTCTAGCACAGATACGCAGTATTTT; CDR3: CASSLAGTLYHPSSTDTQYF
J: TRBJ1-5; V: TRBV4-1; D: -; size: -; DNA: TGCGCCAGCAGCCAGCTCCCTCGGACAGCGACAATCAGCAATCAGCCCCAGCATTTT; CDR3: CASSQLPRTATISNQPQHF
J: TRBJ2-7; V: TRBV7-9; D: -; size: -; DNA: TGTGCCAGCAGCCCCACCCTCTACGAGCAGTACTTC; CDR3: CASSPTLYEQYF
J: TRBJ2-1; V: TRBV11-2; D: TRBD1; size: -; DNA: TGTGCCAGCAGCCAAGGCGGGACAGGACCCTACAATGAGCAGTTCTTC; CDR3: CASSQGGTGPYNEQFF
J: TRBJ1-2; V: TRBV7-3; D: -; size: -; DNA: TGTGCCAGCAGCTTAATTCCAGCCCCCACTAACTATGGCTACACCTTC; CDR3: CASSLIPAPTNYGYTF
J: TRBJ1-1; V: TRBV6-5; D: -; size: -; DNA: TGTGCCAGCAGTTCGGTCGCCTCGAACACTGAAGCTTTCTTT; CDR3: CASSSVASNTEAFF
J: TRBJ1-1; V: TRBV5-1; D: TRBD1; size: -; DNA: TGCGCCAGCAGCTCGTACTCCAGGGGGATGAACACTGAAGCTTTCTTT; CDR3: CASSSYSRGMNTEAFF
J: TRBJ1-3; V: TRBV12-5; D: -; size: -; DNA: TGTGCTAGTGGTTCCCCATCCCTCCAGGGTACTGGAAACACCATATATTTT; CDR3: CASGSPSLQGTGNTIYF
J: TRBJ2-7; V: TRBV3-1/TRBV3-2; D: TRBD1; size: -; DNA: TGTGCCAGCAGCCGCCAGACCACAGGGGAGTCCTACGAGCAGTACTTC; CDR3: CASSRQTTGESYEQYF
J: TRBJ1-2; V: TRBV6-1; D: -; size: -; DNA: TGTGCCAGCAGTGTCCTCTCCGGGACAAGGAACTATGGCTACACCTTC; CDR3: CASSVLSGTRNYGYTF
J: TRBJ2-1; V: TRBV24-1; D: TRBD1; size: -; DNA: TGTGCCACCAGTGAGGGACAGGGGCAGCCCTCCTACAATGAGCAGTTCTTC; CDR3: CATSEGQGQPSYNEQFF
J: TRBJ2-7; V: TRBV5-6; D: TRBD1; size: once; DNA: TGTGCCAGCAGCCCTCGGACAGGGAACTCCTACGAGCAGTACTTC; CDR3: CASSPRTGNSYEQYF
J: TRBJ2-3; V: TRBV5-4; D: TRBD1; size: -; DNA: TGTGCCAGCAGTGGGACAGATCGGTATACGCAGTATTTT; CDR3: CASSGTDRYTQYF